This TCR beta chain was sequenced in a study of blood T cell repertoires in COVID-19. Study overall: There were acute and convalescent COVID-19 samples, and they came from the United States, Italy and Spain.

The germline CDR1 and CDR2 sequences are DFQATT and SNEGSKA (reference sequence). Trimming cost V 3 bases and J 11 bases, with 13 bases left between them. The CDR3 has 11 amino acids. Data came from immunoSEQ multiplex PCR; TCRdb stores just in-frame clones and leaves some out. The table includes about 150,000 clones, 75% to 90% detected once. Sequences were obtained from PBMCs or T cells enriched from blood (not recorded which). The TCR originated in a man in his 70s who had been exposed to COVID-19. This rearrangement joins TRBV20-1 to TRBJ1-1; perhaps TRBD1 as D (5 bases). The CDR3 DNA reads as TGCAGTGCTAGTTCCAGGGTAAATGCTTTCTTT. Protein product: CSASSRVNAFF.